This TCR beta chain was identified in a study of blood T cell dynamics during melanoma immunotherapy (dated by TCRdb to 2020 to 2021). Regarding the complete study: The patients had metastatic melanoma and were given first-line pembrolizumab or nivolumab plus ipilimumab as standard of care in the United Kingdom. Peripheral T cell receptor repertoires of metastatic melanoma patients were profiled before and after one cycle of checkpoint inhibitor therapy to find early correlates of response. The training cohort consisted of consecutive patients, while an additional independent group of patients from the same centre was pooled to form an external validation set. Study-level results and caveats: A rise in the change in cfDNA rearrangement efficiency score from T0 to W3 was seen in patients achieving disease control but not in progressors, suggesting increased peripheral T cell turnover. The relatively small sample size was acknowledged as a potential limitation on generalization of the results. Whether the T cell clones driving repertoire changes were melanoma-specific or reflected general immune activation could not be determined in the study.

Trimming leaves V shorter by 2 bases and J shorter by 7 bases, with the junction holding 5 bases beyond the gene matches. The germline V gene yields SGHRS for CDR1 and YFSETQ for CDR2. The CDR3 covers 13 residues, taking in both the cysteine and the phenylalanine. Here the CDR3 DNA is all that survives: 39 bases in frame from base 1. The time point label on this specimen signifies: pre-treatment baseline. Blood samples were collected before treatment (T0) and at week 3 (W3), after the first cycle of checkpoint blockade. Except for a couple of patients with rapid clinical progression, response was assessed 12 weeks after the first infusion by RECIST 1.1; disease control meant complete response, partial response or stable disease. Patients were excluded for prior systemic cancer treatment, concomitant immunosuppressant therapy or synchronous other active malignancies. To track both circulating cells and T cell turnover, TCR beta was sequenced from bulk PBMC as well as from plasma cell-free DNA.

Each cfDNA sample was loaded with a fixed 40 ng of plasma cell-free DNA. The immunoSEQ TCRb Assay kit was used according to manufacturer instructions to amplify TCR beta CDR3 sequences from genomic DNA. The KAPA Library Quantification Kit for Illumina platforms was used to quantify pooled libraries by qPCR. Pooled libraries were clustered at about 0.55-1.1 pM and sequenced on an Illumina NextSeq 500. As for the authors' bioinformatics: Analysis of the TCR data relied on immunoSEQ ANALYZER and the R LymphoSeq package. A rearrangement efficiency score was calculated as productive divided by the sum of productive and non-productive CDR3 sequences. Clonality was measured with the Gini coefficient and diversity with the Renyi index at alpha=1, compared pairwise between timepoints within each patient. In LymphoSeq, clonal relatedness was computed using an edit distance of 3, and repertoire similarity was computed using the Bhattacharyya coefficient. Linear discriminant analysis on week-3 changes in clonality and diversity was built with the R MASS and caret packages to classify response. TCRdb retrieved this table from immuneACCESS and kept in-frame rearrangements only. Not all clones are present; in checked studies, unresolved V genes account for under half, and no reason is known for the remainder. V, J and clone size are taken as reported in that table, and D and trimming were inferred from the DNA itself. This sample gives about 830 clones in total; roughly 90% of them show up just once. Around a tenth of the sample rests with the top ten.

As for this clone: No cognate antigen has been identified for it. Base qualities are missing; no much larger clone stands one base away.

The rearrangement joined TRBV5-1 to TRBJ1-2, with 7 central nucleotides matching TRBD1. The sample consisted of cell-free DNA from blood, taken from a patient treated with checkpoint blockade. The sample's cell subset or site, from its label and the paper: plasma cell-free DNA. This clonotype was obtained from a human donor with melanoma. CDR3 reads: CASSFEEGAGYTF. The DNA is as follows: TGCGCCAGCAGCTTTGAGGAGGGGGCTGGCTACACCTTC.